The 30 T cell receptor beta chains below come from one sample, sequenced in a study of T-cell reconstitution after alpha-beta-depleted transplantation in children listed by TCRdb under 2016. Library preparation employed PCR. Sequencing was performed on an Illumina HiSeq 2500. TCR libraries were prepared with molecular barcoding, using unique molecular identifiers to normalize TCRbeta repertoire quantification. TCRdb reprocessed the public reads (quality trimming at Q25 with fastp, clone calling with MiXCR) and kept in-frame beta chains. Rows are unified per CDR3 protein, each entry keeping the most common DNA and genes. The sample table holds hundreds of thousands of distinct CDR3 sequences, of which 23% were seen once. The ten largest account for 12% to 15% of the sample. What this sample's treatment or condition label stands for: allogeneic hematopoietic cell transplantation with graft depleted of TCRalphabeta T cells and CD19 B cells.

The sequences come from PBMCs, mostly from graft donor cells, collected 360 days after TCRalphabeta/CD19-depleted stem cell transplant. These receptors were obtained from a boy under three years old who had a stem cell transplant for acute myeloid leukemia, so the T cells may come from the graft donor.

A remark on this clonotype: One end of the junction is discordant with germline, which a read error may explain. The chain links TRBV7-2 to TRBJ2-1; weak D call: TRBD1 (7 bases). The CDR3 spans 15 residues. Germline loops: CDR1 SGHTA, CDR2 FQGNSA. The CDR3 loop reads CASSIAGGGSNEQFF. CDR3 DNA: TGTGCCAGCAGCATAGCAGGGGGAGGCAGCAATGAGCAGTTCTTC.

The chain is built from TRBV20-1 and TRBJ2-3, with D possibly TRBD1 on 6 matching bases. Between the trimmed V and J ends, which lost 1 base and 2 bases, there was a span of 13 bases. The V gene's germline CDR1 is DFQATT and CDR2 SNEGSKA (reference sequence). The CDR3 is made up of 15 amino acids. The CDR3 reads CSARGGTGFTDTQYF. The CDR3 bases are TGCAGTGCTAGAGGAGGAACAGGGTTCACAGATACGCAGTATTTT.

This chain's CDR3 is CASSFLAGGRHEQFF. CDR3 nucleotides: TGTGCCAGCAGCTTTCTAGCGGGGGGGCGGCATGAGCAGTTCTTC. The V call is TRBV5-5, the J call TRBJ2-1; 12 positions match TRBD2. V was clipped by 2 bases and J by 8 bases; unmatched bases: 5. This CDR3 has 15 residues. Germline lookup yields CDR1 SGHKS and CDR2 YYEKEE (reference sequence). The variable domain in full, with the rest retrieved from reference TRBV5-5 and TRBJ2-1, is DAGVTQSPTHLIKTRGQQVTLRCSPISGHKSVSWYQQVLGQGPQFIFQYYEKEERGRGNFPDRFSARQFPNYSSELNVNALLLGDSALYLCASSFLAGGRHEQFFGPGTRLTVL.

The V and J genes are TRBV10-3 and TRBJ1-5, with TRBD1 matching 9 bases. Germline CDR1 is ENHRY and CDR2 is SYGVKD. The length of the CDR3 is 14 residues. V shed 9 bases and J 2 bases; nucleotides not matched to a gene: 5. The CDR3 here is CAIQGALGNQPQHF. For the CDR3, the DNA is TGTGCCATACAGGGGGCGCTTGGCAATCAGCCCCAGCATTTT.

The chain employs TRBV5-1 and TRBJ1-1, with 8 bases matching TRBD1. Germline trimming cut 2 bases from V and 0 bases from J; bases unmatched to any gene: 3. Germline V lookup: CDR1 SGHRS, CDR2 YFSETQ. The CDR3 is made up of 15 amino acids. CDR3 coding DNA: TGCGCCAGCAGCTTCTGGACAGGGCTGAACACTGAAGCTTTCTTT. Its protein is CASSFWTGLNTEAFF.

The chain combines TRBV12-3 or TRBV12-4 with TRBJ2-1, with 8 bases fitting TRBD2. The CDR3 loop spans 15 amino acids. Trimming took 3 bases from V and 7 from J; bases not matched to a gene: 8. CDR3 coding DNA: TGTGCCAGCAGTTTGGCTAGCGGGCACTGGAATGAGCAGTTCTTC. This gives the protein CASSLASGHWNEQFF.

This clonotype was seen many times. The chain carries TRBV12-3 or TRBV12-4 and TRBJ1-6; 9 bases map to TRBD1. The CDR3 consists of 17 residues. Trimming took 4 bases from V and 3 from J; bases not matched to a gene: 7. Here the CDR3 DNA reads TGTGCCAGCAGTTCTCCCCCGGGACAGGGCTATAATTCACCCCTCCACTTT. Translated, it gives CASSSPPGQGYNSPLHF.

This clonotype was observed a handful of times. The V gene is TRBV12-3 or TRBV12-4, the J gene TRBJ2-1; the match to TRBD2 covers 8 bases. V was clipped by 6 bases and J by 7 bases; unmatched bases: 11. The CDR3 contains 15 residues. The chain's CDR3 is CASSSSGGGPNEQFF. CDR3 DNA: TGTGCCAGCAGCTCCTCGGGCGGGGGGCCTAATGAGCAGTTCTTC.

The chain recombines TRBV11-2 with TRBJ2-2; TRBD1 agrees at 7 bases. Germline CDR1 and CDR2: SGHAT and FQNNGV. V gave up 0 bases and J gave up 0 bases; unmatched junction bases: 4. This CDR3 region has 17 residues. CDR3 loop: CASSLDSDRANTGELFF. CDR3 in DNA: TGTGCCAGCAGCTTAGATTCCGACAGGGCGAACACCGGGGAGCTGTTTTTT.

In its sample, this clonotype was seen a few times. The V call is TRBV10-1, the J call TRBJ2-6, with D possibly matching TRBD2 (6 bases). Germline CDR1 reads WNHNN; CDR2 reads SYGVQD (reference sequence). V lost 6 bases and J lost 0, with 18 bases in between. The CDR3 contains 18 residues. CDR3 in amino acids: CASRTLGGTTSGANVLTF. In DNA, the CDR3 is TGCGCCAGCAGGACCCTTGGGGGGACCACCTCTGGGGCCAACGTCCTGACTTTC.

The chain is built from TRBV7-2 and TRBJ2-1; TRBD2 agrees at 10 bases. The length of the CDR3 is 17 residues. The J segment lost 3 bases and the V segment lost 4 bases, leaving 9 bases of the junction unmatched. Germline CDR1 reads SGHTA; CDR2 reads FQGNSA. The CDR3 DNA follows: TGTGCCAGCAGCTACTCCCTTAGCGGGGGGTTCTACAATGAGCAGTTCTTC. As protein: CASSYSLSGGFYNEQFF.

The CDR3 spells CATSRDQGLNTEAFF. The CDR3 DNA is TGTGCCACCAGCAGAGATCAGGGCCTCAACACTGAAGCTTTCTTT. The V and J genes are TRBV15 and TRBJ1-1; a weak D match, TRBD1 (5 bases). There are 15 residues in the CDR3. Per the germline V gene, CDR1 is LNHNV and CDR2 is YYDKDF (reference sequence). Trimming cost V 0 bases and J 2 bases, with 10 bases left between them.

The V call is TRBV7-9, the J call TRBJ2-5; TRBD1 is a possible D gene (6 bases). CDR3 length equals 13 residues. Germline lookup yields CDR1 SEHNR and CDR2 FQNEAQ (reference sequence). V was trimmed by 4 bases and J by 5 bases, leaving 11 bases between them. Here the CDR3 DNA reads TGTGCCAGCAGCTACACAGGGTCTGAGACCCAGTACTTC. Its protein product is CASSYTGSETQYF.

CDR3 DNA sequence: TGTGCCAGCAGCCTCGACAGGTCGGTTTCCTACGAGCAGTACTTC. Protein: CASSLDRSVSYEQYF. V and J are TRBV7-2 and TRBJ2-7; D possibly corresponds to TRBD1 (6 bases). Per the germline V gene, CDR1 is SGHTA and CDR2 is FQGNSA. The CDR3 covers 15 residues. Deletions cut 5 bases from V and 1 base from J, with 15 bases between.

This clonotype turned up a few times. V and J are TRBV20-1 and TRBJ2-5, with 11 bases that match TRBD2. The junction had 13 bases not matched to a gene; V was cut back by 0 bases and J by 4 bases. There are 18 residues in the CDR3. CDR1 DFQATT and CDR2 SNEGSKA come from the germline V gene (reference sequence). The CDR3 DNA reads TGCAGTGCTAGAGATCGTACTAGCGGGGGAGCCTCGGGAGAGACCCAGTACTTC. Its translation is CSARDRTSGGASGETQYF.

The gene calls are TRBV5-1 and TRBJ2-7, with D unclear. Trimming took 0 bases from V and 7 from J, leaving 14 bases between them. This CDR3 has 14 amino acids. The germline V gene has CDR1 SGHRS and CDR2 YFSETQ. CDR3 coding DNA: TGCGCCAGCAGCTTGGATCTAGGATACTCTGAGCAGTACGTC. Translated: CASSLDLGYSEQYV.

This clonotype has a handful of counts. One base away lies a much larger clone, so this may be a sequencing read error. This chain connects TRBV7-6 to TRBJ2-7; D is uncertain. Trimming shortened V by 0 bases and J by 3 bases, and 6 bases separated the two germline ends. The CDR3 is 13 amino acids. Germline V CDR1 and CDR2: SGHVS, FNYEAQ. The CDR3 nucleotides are TGTGCCAGCAGCTTAGCGGGGTTCTACGAGCAGTACTTC. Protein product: CASSLAGFYEQYF.

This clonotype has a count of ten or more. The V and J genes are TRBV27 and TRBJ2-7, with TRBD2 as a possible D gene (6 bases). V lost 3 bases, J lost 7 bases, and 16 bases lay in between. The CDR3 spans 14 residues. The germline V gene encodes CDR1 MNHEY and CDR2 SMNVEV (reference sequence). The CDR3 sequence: CASSFIGEAREQYF. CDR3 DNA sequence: TGTGCCAGCAGTTTCATAGGGGAGGCTCGGGAGCAGTACTTC.

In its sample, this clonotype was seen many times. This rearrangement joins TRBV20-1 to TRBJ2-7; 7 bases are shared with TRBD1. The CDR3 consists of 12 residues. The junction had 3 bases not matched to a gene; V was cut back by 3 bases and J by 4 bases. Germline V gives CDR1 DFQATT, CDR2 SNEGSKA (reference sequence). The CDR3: CSASGDSYEQYF. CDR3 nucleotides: TGCAGTGCTAGTGGGGACAGTTACGAGCAGTACTTC.

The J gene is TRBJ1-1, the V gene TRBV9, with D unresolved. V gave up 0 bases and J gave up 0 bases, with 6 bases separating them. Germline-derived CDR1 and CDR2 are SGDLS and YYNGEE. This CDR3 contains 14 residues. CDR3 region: CASSVGPMNTEAFF. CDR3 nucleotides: TGTGCCAGCAGCGTAGGCCCCATGAACACTGAAGCTTTCTTT.

The CDR3 here is CASRQPSEDTQYF. In DNA form, the CDR3 reads TGCGCCAGCAGACAGCCCTCCGAAGATACGCAGTATTTT. V usage is TRBV4-1 and J usage is TRBJ2-3; no clear D gene. There are 13 residues in the CDR3. V lost 6 bases to trimming and J lost 5 bases, with 12 bases between them. Germline-derived CDR1 and CDR2 are MGHRA and YSYEKL.

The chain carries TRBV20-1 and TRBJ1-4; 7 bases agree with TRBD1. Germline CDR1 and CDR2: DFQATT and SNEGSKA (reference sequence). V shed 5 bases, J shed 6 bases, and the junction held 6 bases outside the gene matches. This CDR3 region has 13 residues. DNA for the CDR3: TGCAGTGCTGAGGACAGGCGCGATGAAAAACTGTTTTTT. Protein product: CSAEDRRDEKLFF.

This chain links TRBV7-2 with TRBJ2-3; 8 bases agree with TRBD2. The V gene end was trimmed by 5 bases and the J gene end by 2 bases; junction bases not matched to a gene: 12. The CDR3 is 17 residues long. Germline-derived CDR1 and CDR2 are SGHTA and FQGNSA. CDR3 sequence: CASSPTIAGYSTDTQYF. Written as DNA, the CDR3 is TGTGCCAGCAGCCCGACAATAGCGGGGTACTCCACAGATACGCAGTATTTT.

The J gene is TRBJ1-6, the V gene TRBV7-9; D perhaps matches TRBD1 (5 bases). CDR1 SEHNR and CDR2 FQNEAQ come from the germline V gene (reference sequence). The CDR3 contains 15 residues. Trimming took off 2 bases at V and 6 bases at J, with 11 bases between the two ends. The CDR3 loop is CASSLHDSANSPLHF. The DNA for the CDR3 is TGTGCCAGCAGCTTACATGACAGTGCTAATTCACCCCTCCACTTT.

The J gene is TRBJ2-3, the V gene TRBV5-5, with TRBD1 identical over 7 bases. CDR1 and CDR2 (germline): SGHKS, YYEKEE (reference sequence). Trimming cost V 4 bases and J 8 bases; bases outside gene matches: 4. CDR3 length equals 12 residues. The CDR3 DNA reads TGTGCCAGCAGCCCTGGACAGGTTACGCAGTATTTT. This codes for CASSPGQVTQYF.

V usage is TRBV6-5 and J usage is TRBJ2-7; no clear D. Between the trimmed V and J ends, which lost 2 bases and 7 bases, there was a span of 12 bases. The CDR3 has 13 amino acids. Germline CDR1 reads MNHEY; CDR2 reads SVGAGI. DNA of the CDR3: TGTGCCAGCAGTTACGGGCCGTTGGGTGAGCAGTACGTC. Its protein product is CASSYGPLGEQYV.

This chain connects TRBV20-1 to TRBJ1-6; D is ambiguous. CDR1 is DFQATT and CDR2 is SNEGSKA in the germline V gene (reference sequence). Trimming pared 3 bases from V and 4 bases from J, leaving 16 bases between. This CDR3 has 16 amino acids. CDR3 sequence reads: CSASGPFGWYNSPLHF. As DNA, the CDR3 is TGCAGTGCTAGCGGCCCCTTTGGGTGGTATAATTCACCCCTCCACTTT.

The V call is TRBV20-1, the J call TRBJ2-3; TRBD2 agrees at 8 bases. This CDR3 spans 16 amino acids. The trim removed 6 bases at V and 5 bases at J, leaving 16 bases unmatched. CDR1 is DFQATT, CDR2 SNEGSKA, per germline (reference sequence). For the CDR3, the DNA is TGCAGTGCACGAGGCCCTTTAGCGGGGATGCGAGATACGCAGTATTTT. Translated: CSARGPLAGMRDTQYF.

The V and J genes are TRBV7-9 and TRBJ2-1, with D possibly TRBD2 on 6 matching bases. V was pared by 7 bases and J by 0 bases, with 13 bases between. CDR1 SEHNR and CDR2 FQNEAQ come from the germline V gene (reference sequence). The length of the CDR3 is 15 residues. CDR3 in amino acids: CASTDAGLSYNEQFF. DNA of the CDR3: TGTGCCAGCACCGACGCGGGGCTCTCCTACAATGAGCAGTTCTTC.

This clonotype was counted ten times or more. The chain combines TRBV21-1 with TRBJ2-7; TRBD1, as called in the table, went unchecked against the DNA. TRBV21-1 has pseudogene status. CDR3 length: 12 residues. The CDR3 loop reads CASIPRYRVQYF. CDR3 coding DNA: TGTGCCAGCATCCCCAGATACAGGGTGCAGTACTTC.